A selection of T cell receptor beta chains follows, all from one sample in a study of T-cell reconstitution after alpha-beta-depleted transplantation in children. TCRdb re-derived calls from the PCR reads in MiXCR, one entry per CDR3 protein. Found here are about 610,000 distinct CDR3 sequences, roughly 10% of them singletons; the top ten hold less than 5%. The source material was PBMCs from the stem cell graft donor, sampled from the stem cell graft. These receptors came from a human donor who donated a stem cell graft to a child with acute myeloid leukemia. CDR3s leave out the opening cysteine and the closing phenylalanine or tryptophan. Clone size appears in some rows only: once, few, many, or a class for an expanded clone.

13 . TRBJ2-1 TRBV29-1 SVFDSGRTYNEQF
11 many TRBJ1-4 TRBV10-3 AISVEQGEKLF
14 . TRBJ2-3 TRBV15 ATSRDLAGATDTQY
13 . TRBJ1-1 TRBV5-1 ASSPTTLMNTEAF
12 few TRBJ1-1 TRBV19 ASSIDWAGFNAF
11 few TRBJ2-7 TRBV7-2 ASSLQRGVAGD
12 many TRBJ2-1 TRBV6-2/TRBV6-3 ASTLIGPTMMQF
11 many TRBJ2-7 TRBV29-1 SVASIGGYEQY
14 many TRBJ1-2 TRBV29-1 SVEDRRETANYGYT
13 once TRBJ1-5 TRBV19 ASSSGPSNNQPQH
13 few TRBJ2-1 TRBV12-3/TRBV12-4 ASRLEAGGQNEQF
12 few TRBJ1-2 TRBV30 AWSVQGRQYGYT
15 . TRBJ2-1 TRBV20-1 CANPSGYSGSYNEQF
13 few TRBJ2-1 TRBV20-1 SARDEAGAWNEQF
12 many TRBJ1-1 TRBV20-1 SARWVRGDTEAF
14 . TRBJ2-7 TRBV5-1 ASSLARTAGQGEQY
11 . TRBJ1-2 TRBV12-3/TRBV12-4 ASSFRDRGGYT
13 . TRBJ2-1 TRBV20-1 SAREWSSGSNEQF
16 few TRBJ1-4 TRBV20-1 SARPGTGSGGANEKLF
10 few TRBJ2-4 TRBV7-9 ASSLDENIQY
13 many TRBJ2-2 TRBV27 ASSIRTGGTGELF
14 many TRBJ2-2 TRBV11-2 ASSLGALANTGELF
15 . TRBJ2-4 TRBV27 ASSLSVGASGRNIQY
12 . TRBJ2-3 TRBV4-2 ASSSSKGVDTQY
13 . TRBJ2-2 TRBV24-1 ATSDLQQGRGELF